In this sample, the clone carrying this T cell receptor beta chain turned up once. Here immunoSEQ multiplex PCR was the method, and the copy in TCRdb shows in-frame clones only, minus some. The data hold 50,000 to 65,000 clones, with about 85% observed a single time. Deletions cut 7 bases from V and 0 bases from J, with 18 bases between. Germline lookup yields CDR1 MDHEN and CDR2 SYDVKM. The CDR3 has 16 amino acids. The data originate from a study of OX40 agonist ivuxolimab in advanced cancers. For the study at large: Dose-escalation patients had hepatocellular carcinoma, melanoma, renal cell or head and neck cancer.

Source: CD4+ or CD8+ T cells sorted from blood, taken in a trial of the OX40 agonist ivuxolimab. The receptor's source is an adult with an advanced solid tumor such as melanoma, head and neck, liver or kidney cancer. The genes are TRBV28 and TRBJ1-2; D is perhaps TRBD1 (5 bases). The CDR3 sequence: CASTAGGGRANYGYTF. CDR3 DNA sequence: TGTGCCAGCACCGCGGGGGGGGGAAGAGCTAACTATGGCTACACCTTC.